The T cell receptor beta chain under discussion was sequenced for a study of control samples from healthy donors and cancer patients. From germline, CDR1 is SGHTA and CDR2 FQGNSA. Trimming removed 8 bases at V and 1 base at J, with 8 bases between. The CDR3 consists of 13 residues. Clones were sequenced by immunoSEQ multiplex PCR, and TCRdb holds only the in-frame ones, with some missing. The data show fewer than 200,000 clones, around 91% seen once. The source is a woman in her fifties or sixties in good health. The chain combines TRBV7-2 with TRBJ2-2; D is uncertain. The sequenced material came from blood. The CDR3 DNA sequence: TGTGCCAGCGGGCGGCTGAACACCGGGGAGCTGTTTTTT. This translates into CASGRLNTGELFF.